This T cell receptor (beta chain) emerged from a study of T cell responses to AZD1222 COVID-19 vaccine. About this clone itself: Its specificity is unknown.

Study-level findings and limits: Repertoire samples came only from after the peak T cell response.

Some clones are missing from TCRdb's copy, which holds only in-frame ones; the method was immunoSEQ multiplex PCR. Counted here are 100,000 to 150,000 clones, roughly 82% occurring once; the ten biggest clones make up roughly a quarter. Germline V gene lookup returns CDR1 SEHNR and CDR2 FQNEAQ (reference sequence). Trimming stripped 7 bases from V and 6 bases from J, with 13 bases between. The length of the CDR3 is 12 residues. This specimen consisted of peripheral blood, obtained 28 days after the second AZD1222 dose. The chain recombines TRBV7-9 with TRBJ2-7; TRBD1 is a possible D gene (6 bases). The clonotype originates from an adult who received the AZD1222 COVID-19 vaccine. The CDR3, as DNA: TGTGCCAGCACCCTGACAGGTCCCGAGCAGTACTTC. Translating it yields CASTLTGPEQYF.